This record concerns one TCR beta chain sequence. The data originate from a study of cytomegalovirus exposure and HLA in healthy donors. Study information: Early released data comprised about 84 million unique TCRs from HLA-typed donors.

Germline CDR1 reads MRHNA; CDR2 reads SNTAGT. Trimming left V 2 bases short and J 8 bases short, with 12 bases between. The CDR3 consists of 13 residues. PCR used 60 Vbeta primers and 13 Jbeta primers. TCRdb's copy holds only in-frame clones and misses some; the assay was immunoSEQ multiplex PCR. This sample carries about 130,000 clones, 65% to 85% of them seen once, and the ten largest clones take approximately 1.5%. The V and J genes are TRBV6-4 and TRBJ1-2; D might be TRBD1 (5 bases). The receptor's source is a young woman in good health and CMV-seronegative. Sequenced: PBMCs. CDR3 in amino acids: CASSDQGGLGYTF. In nucleotides, the CDR3 is TGTGCCAGCAGTGACCAGGGAGGTCTCGGCTACACCTTC.